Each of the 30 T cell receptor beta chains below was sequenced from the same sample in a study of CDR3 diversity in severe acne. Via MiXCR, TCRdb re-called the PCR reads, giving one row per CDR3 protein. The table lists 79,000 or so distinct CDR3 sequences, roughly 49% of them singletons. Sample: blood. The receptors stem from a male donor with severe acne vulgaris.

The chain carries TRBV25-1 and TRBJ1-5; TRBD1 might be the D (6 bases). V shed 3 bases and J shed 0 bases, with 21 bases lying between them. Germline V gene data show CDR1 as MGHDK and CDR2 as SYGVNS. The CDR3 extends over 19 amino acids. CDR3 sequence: CASSENVRRDTISNQPQHF. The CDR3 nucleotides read TGTGCCAGCAGTGAGAACGTCAGACGGGACACGATTAGCAATCAGCCCCAGCATTTT. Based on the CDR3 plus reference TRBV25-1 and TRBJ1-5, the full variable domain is EADIYQTPRYLVIGTGKKITLECSQTMGHDKMYWYQQDPGMELHLIHYSYGVNSTEKGDLSSESTVSRIRTEHFPLTLESARPSHTSQYLCASSENVRRDTISNQPQHFGDGTRLSIL.

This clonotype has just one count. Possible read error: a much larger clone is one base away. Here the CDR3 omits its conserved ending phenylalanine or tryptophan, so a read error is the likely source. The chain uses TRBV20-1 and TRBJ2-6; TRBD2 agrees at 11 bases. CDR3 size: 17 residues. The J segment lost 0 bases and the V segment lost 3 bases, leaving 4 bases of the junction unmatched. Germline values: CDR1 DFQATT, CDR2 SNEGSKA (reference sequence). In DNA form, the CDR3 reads TGCAGTGCTAGGGTAGCGGGAGGGTTCTCTGGGGCCAACGTCCTGACTCTC. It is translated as CSARVAGGFSGANVLTL.

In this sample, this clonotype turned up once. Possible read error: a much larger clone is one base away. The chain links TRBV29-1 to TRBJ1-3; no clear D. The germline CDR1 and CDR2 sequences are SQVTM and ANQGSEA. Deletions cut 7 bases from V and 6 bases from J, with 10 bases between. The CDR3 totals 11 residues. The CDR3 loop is CSAQRENTIYF. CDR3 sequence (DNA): TGCAGCGCTCAAAGGGAAAACACCATATATTTT.

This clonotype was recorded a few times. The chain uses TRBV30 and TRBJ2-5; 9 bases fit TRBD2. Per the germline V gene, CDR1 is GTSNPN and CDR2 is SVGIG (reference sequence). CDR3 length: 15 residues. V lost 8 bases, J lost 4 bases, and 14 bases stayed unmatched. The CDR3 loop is CALGASGMLGETQYF. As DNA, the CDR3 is TGTGCCCTCGGGGCTAGCGGGATGCTTGGAGAGACCCAGTACTTC.

The CDR3 is CAIRAGYEQYF. CDR3 bases: TGTGCCATCAGAGCGGGGTACGAGCAGTACTTC. The chain carries TRBV10-3 and TRBJ2-7; 7 nucleotides agree with TRBD2. The germline gives CDR1 ENHRY, CDR2 SYGVKD. V lost 6 bases and J lost 4; bases outside the gene matches: 0. This CDR3 has 11 amino acids.

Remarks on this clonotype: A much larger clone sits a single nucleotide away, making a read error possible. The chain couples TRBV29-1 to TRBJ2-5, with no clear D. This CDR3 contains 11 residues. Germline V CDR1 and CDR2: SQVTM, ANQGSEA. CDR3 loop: CSVSAVNSPGF. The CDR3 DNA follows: TGCAGCGTTTCCGCCGTCAACAGCCCGGGCTTC.

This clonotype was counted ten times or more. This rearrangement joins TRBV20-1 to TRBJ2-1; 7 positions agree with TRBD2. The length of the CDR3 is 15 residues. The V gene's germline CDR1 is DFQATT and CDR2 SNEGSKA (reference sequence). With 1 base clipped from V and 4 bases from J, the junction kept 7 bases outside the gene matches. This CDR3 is CSARGEAGNYNEQFF. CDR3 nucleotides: TGCAGTGCTAGAGGAGAAGCGGGGAATTACAATGAGCAGTTCTTC.

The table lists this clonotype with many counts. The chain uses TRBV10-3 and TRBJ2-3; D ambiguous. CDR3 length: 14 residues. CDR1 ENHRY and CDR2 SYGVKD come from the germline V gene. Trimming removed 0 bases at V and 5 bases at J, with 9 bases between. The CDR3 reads CAISESSLIDTQYF. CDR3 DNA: TGTGCCATCAGTGAGTCGTCACTCATAGATACGCAGTATTTT.

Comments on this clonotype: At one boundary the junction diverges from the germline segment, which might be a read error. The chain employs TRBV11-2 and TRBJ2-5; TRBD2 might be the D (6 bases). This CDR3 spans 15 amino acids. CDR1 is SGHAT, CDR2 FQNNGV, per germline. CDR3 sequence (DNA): TGCGCCAGCAGCCCGGGACTTCAAATCCAAGAGACCCAGTACTTC. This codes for CASSPGLQIQETQYF.

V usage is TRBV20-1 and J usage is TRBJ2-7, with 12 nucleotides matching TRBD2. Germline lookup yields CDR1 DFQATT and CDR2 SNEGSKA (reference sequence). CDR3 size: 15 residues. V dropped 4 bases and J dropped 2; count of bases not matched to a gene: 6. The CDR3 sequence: CSAKTSGRRTYEQYF. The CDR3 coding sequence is TGCAGTGCTAAGACTAGCGGGAGAAGGACCTACGAGCAGTACTTC.

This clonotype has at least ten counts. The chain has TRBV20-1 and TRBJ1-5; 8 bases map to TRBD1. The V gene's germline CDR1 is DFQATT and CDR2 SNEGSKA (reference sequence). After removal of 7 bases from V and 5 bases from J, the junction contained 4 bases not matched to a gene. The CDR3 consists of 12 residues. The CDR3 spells CSVKTGDQPQHF. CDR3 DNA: TGCAGTGTTAAGACAGGGGATCAGCCCCAGCATTTT.

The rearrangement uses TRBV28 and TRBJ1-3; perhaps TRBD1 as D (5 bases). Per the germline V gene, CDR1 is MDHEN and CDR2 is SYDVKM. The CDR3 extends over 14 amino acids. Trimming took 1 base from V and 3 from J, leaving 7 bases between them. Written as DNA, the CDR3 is TGTGCCAGCAGTTTATCAGGGCTTGGAAACACCATATATTTT. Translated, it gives CASSLSGLGNTIYF.

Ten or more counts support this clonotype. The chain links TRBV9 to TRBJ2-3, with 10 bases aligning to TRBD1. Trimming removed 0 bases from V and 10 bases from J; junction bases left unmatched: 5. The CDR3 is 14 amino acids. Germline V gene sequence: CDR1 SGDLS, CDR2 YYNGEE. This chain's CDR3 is CASSVEGQGLAQYF. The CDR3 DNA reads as TGTGCCAGCAGCGTAGAGGGACAGGGGCTTGCGCAGTATTTT.

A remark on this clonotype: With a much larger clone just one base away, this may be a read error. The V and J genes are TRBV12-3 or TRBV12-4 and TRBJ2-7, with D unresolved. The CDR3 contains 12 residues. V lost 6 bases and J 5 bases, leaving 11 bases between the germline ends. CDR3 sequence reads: CASSAPGHEQYF. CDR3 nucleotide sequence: TGTGCCAGCAGCGCCCCGGGTCACGAGCAGTACTTC.

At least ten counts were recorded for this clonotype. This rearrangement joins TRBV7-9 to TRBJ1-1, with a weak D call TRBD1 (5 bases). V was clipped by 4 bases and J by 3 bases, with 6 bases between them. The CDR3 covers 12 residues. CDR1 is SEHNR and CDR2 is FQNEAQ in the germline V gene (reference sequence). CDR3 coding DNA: TGTGCCAGCAGCTCGACAGACACTGAAGCTTTCTTT. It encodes CASSSTDTEAFF.

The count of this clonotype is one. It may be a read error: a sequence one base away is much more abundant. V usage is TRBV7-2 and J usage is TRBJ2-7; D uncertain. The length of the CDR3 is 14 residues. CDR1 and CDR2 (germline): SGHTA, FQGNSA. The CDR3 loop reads CASSPQTLRYGQYF. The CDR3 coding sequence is TGTGCCAGCAGCCCACAAACTTTGAGATACGGGCAGTACTTC.

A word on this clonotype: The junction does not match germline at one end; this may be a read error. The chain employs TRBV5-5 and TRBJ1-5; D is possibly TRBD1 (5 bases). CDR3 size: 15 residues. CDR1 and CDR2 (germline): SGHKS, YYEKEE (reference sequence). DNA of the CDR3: TGTGCCAGCAGCCCAGACAGACCCAGTAATCAGCCCCAGCACTTT. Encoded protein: CASSPDRPSNQPQHF.

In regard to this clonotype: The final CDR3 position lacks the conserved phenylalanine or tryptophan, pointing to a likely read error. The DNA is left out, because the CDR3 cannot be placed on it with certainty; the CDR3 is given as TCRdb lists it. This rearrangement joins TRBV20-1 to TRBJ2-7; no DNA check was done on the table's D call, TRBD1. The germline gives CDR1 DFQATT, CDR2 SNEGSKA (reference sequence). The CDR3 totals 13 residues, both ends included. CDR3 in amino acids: CSARGDTSYERYS.

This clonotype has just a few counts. The chain's CDR3 is CASSSLGTTGPDTQYF. The CDR3 nucleotides read TGTGCCAGCAGTTCCTTAGGGACTACGGGACCAGATACGCAGTATTTT. The rearrangement uses TRBV27 and TRBJ2-3; TRBD2 aligns across 7 bases. V was clipped by 4 bases and J by 4 bases; unmatched bases: 11. The germline V gene has CDR1 MNHEY and CDR2 SMNVEV (reference sequence). The CDR3 totals 16 residues.

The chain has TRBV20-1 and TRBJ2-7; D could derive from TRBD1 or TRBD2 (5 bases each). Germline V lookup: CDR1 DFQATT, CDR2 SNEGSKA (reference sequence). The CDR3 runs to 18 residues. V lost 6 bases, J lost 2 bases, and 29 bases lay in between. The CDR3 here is CSARWASGTGTQPYEQYF. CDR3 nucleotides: TGCAGTGCCCGATGGGCCAGCGGCACCGGGACCCAACCCTACGAGCAGTACTTC.

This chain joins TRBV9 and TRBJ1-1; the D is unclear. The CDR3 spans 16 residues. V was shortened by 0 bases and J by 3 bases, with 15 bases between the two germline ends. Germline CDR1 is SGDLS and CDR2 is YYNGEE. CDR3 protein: CASSVGGDHEDTEAFF. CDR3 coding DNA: TGTGCCAGCAGCGTAGGGGGAGATCATGAGGACACTGAAGCTTTCTTT.

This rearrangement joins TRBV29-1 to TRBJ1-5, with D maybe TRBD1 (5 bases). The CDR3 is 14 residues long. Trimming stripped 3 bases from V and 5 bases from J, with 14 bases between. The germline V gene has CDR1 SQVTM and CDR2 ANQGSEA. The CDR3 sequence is CSVDGREDDQPQHF. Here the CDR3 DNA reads TGCAGCGTTGACGGCAGGGAAGATGATCAGCCCCAGCATTTT.

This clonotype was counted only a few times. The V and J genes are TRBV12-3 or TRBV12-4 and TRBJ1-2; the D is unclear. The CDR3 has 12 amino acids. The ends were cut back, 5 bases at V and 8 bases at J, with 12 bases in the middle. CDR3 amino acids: CASSHPFGGYTF. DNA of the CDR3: TGTGCCAGCAGTCACCCTTTTGGAGGCTACACCTTC.

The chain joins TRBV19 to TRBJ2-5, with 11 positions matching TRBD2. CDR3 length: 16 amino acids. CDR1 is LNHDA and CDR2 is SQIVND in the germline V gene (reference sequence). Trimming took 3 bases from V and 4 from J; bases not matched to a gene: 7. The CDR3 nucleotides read TGTGCCAGTAGTATCCCGAAGCTAGCGGGAGGAGAGACCCAGTACTTC. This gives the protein CASSIPKLAGGETQYF.

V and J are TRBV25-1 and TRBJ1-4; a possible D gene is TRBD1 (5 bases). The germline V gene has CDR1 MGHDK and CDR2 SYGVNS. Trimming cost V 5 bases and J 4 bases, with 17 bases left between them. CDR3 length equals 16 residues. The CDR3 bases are TGTGCCAGCAGTTTAGAAGCGGGGGTTTATAATGAAAAACTGTTTTTT. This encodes CASSLEAGVYNEKLFF.

The CDR3 nucleotides are TGTGCCAGCAGTGAAAGGCAGGTTAATGAAAAACTGTTTTTT. This translates into CASSERQVNEKLFF. The chain carries TRBV25-1 and TRBJ1-4; no clear D. Trimming stripped 2 bases from V and 4 bases from J, with 8 bases between. From germline, CDR1 is MGHDK and CDR2 SYGVNS. The CDR3 spans 14 residues.

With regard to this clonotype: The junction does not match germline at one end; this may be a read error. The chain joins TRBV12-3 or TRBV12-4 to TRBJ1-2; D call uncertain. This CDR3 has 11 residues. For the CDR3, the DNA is TGTGCCAGCAGCCCCTGGTCTCGCTACTCCTTC. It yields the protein CASSPWSRYSF.

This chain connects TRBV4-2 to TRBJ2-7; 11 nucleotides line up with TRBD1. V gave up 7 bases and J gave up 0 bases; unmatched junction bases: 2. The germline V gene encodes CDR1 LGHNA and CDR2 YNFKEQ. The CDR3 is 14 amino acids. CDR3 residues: CASIGTGGSYEQYF. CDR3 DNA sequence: TGTGCCAGCATTGGGACAGGGGGCTCCTACGAGCAGTACTTC.

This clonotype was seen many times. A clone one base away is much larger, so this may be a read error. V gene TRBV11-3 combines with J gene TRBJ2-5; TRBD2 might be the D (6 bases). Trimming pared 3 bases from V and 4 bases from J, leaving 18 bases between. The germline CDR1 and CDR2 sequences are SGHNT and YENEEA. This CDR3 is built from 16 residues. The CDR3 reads CASSLGLGGLIETQYF. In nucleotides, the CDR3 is TGTGCCAGCAGCTTGGGTTTGGGAGGCCTCATAGAGACCCAGTACTTC. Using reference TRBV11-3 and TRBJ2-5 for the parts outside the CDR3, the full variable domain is EAGVVQSPRYKIIEKKQPVAFWCNPISGHNTLYWYLQNLGQGPELLIRYENEEAVDDSQLPKDRFSAERLKGVDSTLKIQPAELGDSAVYLCASSLGLGGLIETQYFGPGTRLLVL.

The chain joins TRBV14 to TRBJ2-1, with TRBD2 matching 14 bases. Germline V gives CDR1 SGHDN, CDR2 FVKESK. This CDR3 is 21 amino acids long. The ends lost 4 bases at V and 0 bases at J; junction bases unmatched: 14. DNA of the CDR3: TGTGCCAGCAGCCCACATTCGAGAGCCGGGACTAGCGGGAGCTCCTACAATGAGCAGTTCTTC. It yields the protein CASSPHSRAGTSGSSYNEQFF.